In its sample, the clone carrying this T cell receptor beta chain was seen many times. The data belong to a study of regulatory T cells in long-lasting Graves disease. Study-level information: Freshly diagnosed Graves' patients had used antithyroid drugs for under 3 months.

Indicated time point: newly diagnosed GD, antithyroid drugs for less than 3 months. From RNA extracted from PBMCs, the TCR library was made. Graves' disease was diagnosed by American Thyroid Association guidelines. CDR3 regions were amplified by Arm-PCR using iRepertoire HTBI primers to build TCR beta libraries. TCRdb reprocessed the multiplex PCR reads with MiXCR, giving one entry per CDR3 protein. The data hold 600,000 to 650,000 distinct CDR3 sequences, with 15% to 20% observed a single time. Trimming left V 6 bases short and J 8 bases short, with 13 bases between. Germline lookup yields CDR1 MNHNS and CDR2 SASEGT. The CDR3 totals 12 residues. These data were also filed under a second study, of T cells in Graves' hyperthyroidism and ophthalmopathy. That work states: First-round RT-PCR of the TCR CDR3 relied on the HTBI primer set.

The sequencing used peripheral blood mononuclear cells (PBMCs), collected at new diagnosis, from a patient treated with antithyroid drugs. The receptor was isolated from a woman in her twenties or thirties with Graves disease. The V and J genes are TRBV6-1 and TRBJ1-2; weak D call: TRBD1 (6 bases). The CDR3 sequence is CASSVQGGGYTF. The CDR3 region has the DNA TGTGCCAGCAGCGTACAGGGAGGAGGCTACACCTTC.